This T cell receptor (beta chain) stems from a study of shared clonotypes between healthy human individuals. Study-level findings and limits: Sampling was confined to blood; repertoires within tissues likely differ.

Points on this clone: The antigen is unknown.

The assay was run at deep level. Profiling relied on immunoSEQ multiplex PCR, and the TCRdb table lists in-frame clones only, not all of them. Of some 2.1 million clones in the sample, roughly 94% were seen once. The CDR3 consists of 13 residues. Looked up from germline, CDR1 is SNHLY and CDR2 is FYNNEI. Trimming took off 3 bases at V and 5 bases at J, with 11 bases between the two ends. The receptor was derived from a man younger than 35 in good health. Sequenced input: naive CD4+ T cells sorted from blood. The subset was: CD45RA+ positively selected. This chain connects TRBV2 to TRBJ2-7; perhaps TRBD1 as D (6 bases). The CDR3: CASSDQGTHEQYF. The CDR3 nucleotides read TGTGCCAGCAGTGACCAGGGGACCCACGAGCAGTACTTC.